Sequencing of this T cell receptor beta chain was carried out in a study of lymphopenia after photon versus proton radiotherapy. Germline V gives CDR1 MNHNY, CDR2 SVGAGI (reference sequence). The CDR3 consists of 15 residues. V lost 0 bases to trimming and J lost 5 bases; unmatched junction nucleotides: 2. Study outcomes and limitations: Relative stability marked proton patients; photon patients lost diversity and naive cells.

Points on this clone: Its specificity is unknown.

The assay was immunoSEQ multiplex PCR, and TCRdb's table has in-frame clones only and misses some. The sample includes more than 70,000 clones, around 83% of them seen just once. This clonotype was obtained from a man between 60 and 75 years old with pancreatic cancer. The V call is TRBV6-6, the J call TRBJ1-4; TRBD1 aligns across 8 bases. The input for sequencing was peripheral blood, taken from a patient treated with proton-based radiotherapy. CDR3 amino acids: CASSYSRTGNEKLFF. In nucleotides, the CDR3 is TGTGCCAGCAGTTACTCGAGGACAGGGAATGAAAAACTGTTTTTT.